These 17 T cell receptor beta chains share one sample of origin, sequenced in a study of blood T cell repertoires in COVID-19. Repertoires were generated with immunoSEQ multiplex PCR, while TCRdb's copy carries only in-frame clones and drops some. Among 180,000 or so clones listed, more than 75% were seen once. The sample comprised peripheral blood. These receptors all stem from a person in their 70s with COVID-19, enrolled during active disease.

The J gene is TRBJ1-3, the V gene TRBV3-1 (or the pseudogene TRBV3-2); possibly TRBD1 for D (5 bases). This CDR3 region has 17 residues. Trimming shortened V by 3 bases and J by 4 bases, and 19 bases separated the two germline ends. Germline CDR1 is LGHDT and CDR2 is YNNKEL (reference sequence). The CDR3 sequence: CASSQTTVSIGGNTIYF. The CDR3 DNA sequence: TGTGCCAGCAGCCAGACGACAGTCTCCATTGGGGGAAACACCATATATTTT.

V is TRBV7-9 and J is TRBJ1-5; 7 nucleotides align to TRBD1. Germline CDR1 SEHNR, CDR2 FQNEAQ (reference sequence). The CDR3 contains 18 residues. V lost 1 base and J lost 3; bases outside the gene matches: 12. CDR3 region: CASSLGRGFLGPNQPQHF. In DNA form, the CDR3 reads TGTGCCAGCAGCTTAGGCAGGGGGTTCCTAGGGCCCAATCAGCCCCAGCATTTT.

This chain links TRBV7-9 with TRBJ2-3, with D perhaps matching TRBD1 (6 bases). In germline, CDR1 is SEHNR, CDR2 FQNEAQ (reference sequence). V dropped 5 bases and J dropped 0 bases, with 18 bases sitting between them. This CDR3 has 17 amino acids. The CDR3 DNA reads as TGTGCCAGCAGCACCGGACAGCAACTAACTAGCACAGATACGCAGTATTTT. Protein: CASSTGQQLTSTDTQYF.

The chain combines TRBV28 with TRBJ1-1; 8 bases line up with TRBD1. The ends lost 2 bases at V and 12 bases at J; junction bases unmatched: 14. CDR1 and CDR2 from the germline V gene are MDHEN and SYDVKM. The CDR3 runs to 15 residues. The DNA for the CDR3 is TGTGCCAGCAGTTTAGTGCAGGGGGCCTCCACTCTTACTTTCTTT. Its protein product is CASSLVQGASTLTFF.

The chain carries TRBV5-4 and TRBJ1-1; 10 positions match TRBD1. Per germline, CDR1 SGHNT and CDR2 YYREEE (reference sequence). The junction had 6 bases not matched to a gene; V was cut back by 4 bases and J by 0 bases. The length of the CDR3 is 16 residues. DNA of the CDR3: TGTGCCAGCAGCCCAAGGGACAGGGGCGTGAACACTGAAGCTTTCTTT. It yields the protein CASSPRDRGVNTEAFF. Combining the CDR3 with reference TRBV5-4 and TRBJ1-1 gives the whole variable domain ETGVTQSPTHLIKTRGQQVTLRCSSQSGHNTVSWYQQALGQGPQFIFQYYREEENGRGNFPPRFSGLQFPNYSSELNVNALELDDSALYLCASSPRDRGVNTEAFFGQGTRLTVV.

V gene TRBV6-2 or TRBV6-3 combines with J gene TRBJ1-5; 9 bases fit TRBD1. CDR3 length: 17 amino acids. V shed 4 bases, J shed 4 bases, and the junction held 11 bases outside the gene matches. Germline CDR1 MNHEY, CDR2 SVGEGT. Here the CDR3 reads CASSSTGTGYRNQPQHF. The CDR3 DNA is TGTGCCAGCAGTTCCACCGGGACAGGGTATCGGAATCAGCCCCAGCATTTT.

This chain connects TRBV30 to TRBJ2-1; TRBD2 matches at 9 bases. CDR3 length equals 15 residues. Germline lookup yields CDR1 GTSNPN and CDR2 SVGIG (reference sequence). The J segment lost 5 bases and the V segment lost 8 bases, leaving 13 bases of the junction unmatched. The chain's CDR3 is CARPPGLAYNNEQFF. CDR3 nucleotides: TGTGCCCGACCTCCGGGACTAGCATACAACAATGAGCAGTTCTTC.

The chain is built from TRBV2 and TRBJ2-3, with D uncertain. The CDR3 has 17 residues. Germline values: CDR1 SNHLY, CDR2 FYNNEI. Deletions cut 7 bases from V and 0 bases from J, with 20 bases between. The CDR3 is CASNGDATTTSTDTQYF. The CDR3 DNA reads TGTGCCAGCAACGGAGATGCAACCACAACTAGCACAGATACGCAGTATTTT. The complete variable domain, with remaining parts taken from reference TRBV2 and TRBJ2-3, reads EPEVTQTPSHQVTQMGQEVILRCVPISNHLYFYWYRQILGQKVEFLVSFYNNEISEKSEIFDDQFSVERPDGSNFTLKIRSTKLEDSAMYFCASNGDATTTSTDTQYFGPGTRLTVL.

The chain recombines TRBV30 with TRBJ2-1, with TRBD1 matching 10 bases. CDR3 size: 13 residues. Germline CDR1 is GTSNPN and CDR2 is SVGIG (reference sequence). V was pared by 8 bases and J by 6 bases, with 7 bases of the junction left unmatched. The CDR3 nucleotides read TGTGCCCGGCTCGGGACAGGGGTCAATGAGCAGTTCTTC. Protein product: CARLGTGVNEQFF.

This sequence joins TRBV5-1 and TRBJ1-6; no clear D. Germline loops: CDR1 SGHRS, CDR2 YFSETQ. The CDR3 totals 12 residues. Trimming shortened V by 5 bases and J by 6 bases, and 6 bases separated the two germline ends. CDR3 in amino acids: CASSRSNSPLHF. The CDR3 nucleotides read TGCGCCAGCAGTCGGTCTAATTCACCCCTCCACTTT.

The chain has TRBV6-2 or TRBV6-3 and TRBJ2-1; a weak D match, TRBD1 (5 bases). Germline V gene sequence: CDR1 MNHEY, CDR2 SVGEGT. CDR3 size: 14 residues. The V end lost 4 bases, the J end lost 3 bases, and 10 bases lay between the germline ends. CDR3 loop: CASSSQGRYNEQFF. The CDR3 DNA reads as TGTGCCAGCAGTTCCCAGGGTCGCTACAATGAGCAGTTCTTC.

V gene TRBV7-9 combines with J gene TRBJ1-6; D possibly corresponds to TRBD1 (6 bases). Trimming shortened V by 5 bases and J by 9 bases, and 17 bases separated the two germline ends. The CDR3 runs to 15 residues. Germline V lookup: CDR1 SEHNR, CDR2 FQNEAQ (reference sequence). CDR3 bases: TGTGCCAGCAGCGGACCCCAGGGGAATGGTTCACCCCTCCACTTT. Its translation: CASSGPQGNGSPLHF.

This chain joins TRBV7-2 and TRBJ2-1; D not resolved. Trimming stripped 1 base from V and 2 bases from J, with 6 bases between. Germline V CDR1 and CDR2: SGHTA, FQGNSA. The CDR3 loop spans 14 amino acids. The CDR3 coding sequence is TGTGCCAGCAGCTTAGACAAAACCTACAATGAGCAGTTCTTC. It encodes CASSLDKTYNEQFF.

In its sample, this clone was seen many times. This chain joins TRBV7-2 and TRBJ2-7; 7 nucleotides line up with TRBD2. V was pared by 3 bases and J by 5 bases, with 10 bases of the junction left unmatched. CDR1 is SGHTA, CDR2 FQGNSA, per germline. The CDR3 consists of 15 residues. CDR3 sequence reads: CASSFSSWGGDEQYF. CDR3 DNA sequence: TGTGCCAGCAGCTTCTCTTCGTGGGGAGGGGACGAGCAGTACTTC.

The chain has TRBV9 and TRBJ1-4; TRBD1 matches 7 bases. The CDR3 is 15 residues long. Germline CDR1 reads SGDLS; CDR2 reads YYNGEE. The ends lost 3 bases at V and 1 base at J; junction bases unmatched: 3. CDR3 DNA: TGTGCCAGCAGCGCAGGGACAGTAACTAATGAAAAACTGTTTTTT. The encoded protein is CASSAGTVTNEKLFF.

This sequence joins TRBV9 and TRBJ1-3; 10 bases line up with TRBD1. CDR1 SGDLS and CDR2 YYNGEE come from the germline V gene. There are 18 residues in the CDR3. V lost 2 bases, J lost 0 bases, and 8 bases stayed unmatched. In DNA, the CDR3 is TGTGCCAGCAGCGTCACGGACAGGGGGTTAACCTCTGGAAACACCATATATTTT. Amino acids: CASSVTDRGLTSGNTIYF.

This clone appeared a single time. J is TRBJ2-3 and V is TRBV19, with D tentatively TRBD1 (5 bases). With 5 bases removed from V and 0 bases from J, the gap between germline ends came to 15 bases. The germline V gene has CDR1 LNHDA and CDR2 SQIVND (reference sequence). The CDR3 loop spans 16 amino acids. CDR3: CASSRRGTSSTDTQYF. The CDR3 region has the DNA TGTGCCAGTAGTCGTAGGGGAACATCTAGCACAGATACGCAGTATTTT.